This is a list of T cell receptor beta chains from one sample in a study of technical replicates of blood from several donors. This table comes from immunoSEQ multiplex PCR, and its TCRdb copy is limited to in-frame clones, with some not included. The sample shows approximately 100,000 clones, approximately 96% of them seen only once. The sample was T cells isolated from PBMCs. The source of these receptors is a human donor in good health. Both conserved end residues are part of each CDR3. A D gene is named only where the DNA matches it firmly. Only part of the rows carry a size: once, few, many, or a class if the clone is expanded.

V gene,clone size,J gene,D gene,CDR3 protein,CDR3 DNA
TRBV18,-,TRBJ1-1,-,CASSPRTASTEAFF,TGTGCCAGCTCACCGCGGACAGCCAGCACTGAAGCTTTCTTT
TRBV7-9,-,TRBJ1-2,-,CASSSTFYGYTF,TGTGCCAGCAGCTCTACTTTCTATGGCTACACCTTC
TRBV7-9,-,TRBJ2-7,TRBD1,CASSLHTLRDRTSYEQYF,TGTGCCAGCAGCCTCCATACCCTCCGGGACAGGACCTCCTACGAGCAGTACTTC
TRBV6-5,-,TRBJ1-2,TRBD1,CASSYSTGGYGYTF,TGTGCCAGCAGTTACTCGACAGGGGGCTATGGCTACACCTTC
TRBV19,-,TRBJ1-5,-,CASRRGGDSNQPQHF,TGTGCCAGCCGCCGGGGAGGGGATAGCAATCAGCCCCAGCATTTT
TRBV28,-,TRBJ1-2,TRBD1,CASKDRAGYTF,TGTGCCAGCAAAGACAGGGCGGGCTACACCTTC
TRBV14,-,TRBJ2-7,TRBD1,CASSPGQGAYEQYF,TGTGCCAGCAGCCCGGGACAGGGGGCTTACGAGCAGTACTTC
TRBV7-9,-,TRBJ2-5,-,CASSRSETQYF,TGTGCCAGCAGCCGGAGTGAGACCCAGTACTTC
TRBV5-1,-,TRBJ2-7,TRBD2,CASSPILAGLTYEQYF,TGCGCCAGCAGCCCCATACTAGCGGGATTGACCTACGAGCAGTACTTC
TRBV4-1,-,TRBJ2-5,TRBD1,CASSHPGTGGAGTQYF,TGCGCCAGCAGCCATCCCGGGACAGGGGGCGCGGGGACCCAGTACTTC
TRBV11-3,-,TRBJ1-1,-,CASSLELPNTEAFF,TGTGCCAGCAGCTTAGAACTGCCAAACACTGAAGCTTTCTTT
TRBV5-1,-,TRBJ2-7,TRBD2,CASSRGLATNEQYF,TGCGCCAGCAGCAGAGGACTAGCGACCAACGAGCAGTACTTC
TRBV6-5,-,TRBJ2-1,-,CASTKHNEQFF,TGTGCCAGCACCAAGCACAATGAGCAGTTCTTC
TRBV9,-,TRBJ2-3,TRBD2,CASSVGVAGGPWTDTQYF,TGTGCCAGCAGCGTAGGGGTAGCGGGAGGGCCTTGGACAGATACGCAGTATTTT
TRBV25-1,once,TRBJ2-7,TRBD2,CASTPGLARTYEQYF,TGTGCCAGCACCCCGGGACTAGCCCGAACCTACGAGCAGTACTTC
TRBV5-8,once,TRBJ2-1,TRBD1,CASSGLRHRGLNEQFF,TGTGCCAGCAGCGGCTTGAGGCACAGGGGGTTGAATGAGCAGTTCTTC
TRBV9,-,TRBJ1-1,-,CASSISPRNTEAFF,TGTGCCAGCAGCATCTCCCCTAGGAACACTGAAGCTTTCTTT
TRBV6-5,-,TRBJ1-2,-,CASSPPGVEGYTF,TGTGCCAGCAGTCCTCCAGGGGTGGAGGGCTACACCTTC
TRBV6-5,-,TRBJ1-2,TRBD1,CASSYGGQVGYTF,TGTGCCAGCAGTTACGGTGGACAGGTTGGCTACACCTTC
TRBV19,-,TRBJ1-2,-,CASGLGAVGYTF,TGTGCCAGTGGGCTTGGGGCGGTTGGCTACACCTTC
TRBV9,-,TRBJ1-1,-,CASSTGTVNMNTEAFF,TGTGCCAGCAGCACAGGGACGGTTAACATGAACACTGAAGCTTTCTTT
TRBV7-7,-,TRBJ2-5,-,CASSAGRSQETQYF,TGTGCCAGCAGTGCGGGACGGTCCCAAGAGACCCAGTACTTC